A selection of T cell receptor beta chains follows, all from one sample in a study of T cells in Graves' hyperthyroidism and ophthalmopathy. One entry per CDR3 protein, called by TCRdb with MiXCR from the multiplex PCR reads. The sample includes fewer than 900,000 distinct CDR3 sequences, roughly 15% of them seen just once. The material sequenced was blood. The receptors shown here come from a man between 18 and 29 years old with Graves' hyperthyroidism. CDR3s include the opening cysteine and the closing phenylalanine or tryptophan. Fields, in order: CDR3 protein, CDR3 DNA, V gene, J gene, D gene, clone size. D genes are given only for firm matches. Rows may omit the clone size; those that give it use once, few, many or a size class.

CDR3: CASRSGGQNEQFF
DNA: TGTGCCAGCAGGTCGGGAGGGCAGAATGAGCAGTTCTTC
V: TRBV7-9
J: TRBJ2-1
D: TRBD2
size: NA

CDR3: CSARTTDFLNTDTQYF
DNA: TGCAGTGCTAGAACTACAGACTTTCTAAACACAGATACGCAGTATTTT
V: TRBV20-1
J: TRBJ2-3
D: NA
size: many

CDR3: CASSLSGIPGNQPQHF
DNA: TGTGCCAGCAGTTTATCGGGGATTCCGGGCAATCAGCCCCAGCATTTT
V: TRBV28
J: TRBJ1-5
D: NA
size: many

CDR3: CAIRSQKKGGIAEAFF
DNA: TGTGCCATCAGATCCCAAAAAAAAGGGGGCATAGCTGAAGCTTTCTTT
V: TRBV10-3
J: TRBJ1-1
D: TRBD1
size: many

CDR3: CASSGEPGGTDTQYF
DNA: TGTGCCAGCAGCGGGGAGCCAGGGGGGACAGATACGCAGTATTTT
V: TRBV5-5
J: TRBJ2-3
D: NA
size: NA

CDR3: CASSPAGGGADTQYF
DNA: TGTGCCAGCAGCCCGGCGGGGGGGGGGGCAGATACGCAGTATTTT
V: TRBV4-2
J: TRBJ2-3
D: TRBD2
size: few

CDR3: CATSRDPASSGNTIYF
DNA: TGTGCCACCAGCAGAGATCCGGCCTCCTCTGGAAACACCATATATTTT
V: TRBV15
J: TRBJ1-3
D: NA
size: few

CDR3: CASTDLARGTQYF
DNA: TGTGCCAGCACGGACCTCGCTCGAGGGACCCAGTACTTC
V: TRBV12-3/TRBV12-4
J: TRBJ2-5
D: NA
size: many

CDR3: CAWSRQGLAGGQDTQYF
DNA: TGTGCCTGGAGCCGCCAGGGGTTAGCGGGAGGTCAAGATACGCAGTATTTT
V: TRBV30
J: TRBJ2-3
D: TRBD2
size: many

CDR3: CASSSQKGRWETQYF
DNA: TGTGCCAGCAGTTCCCAAAAGGGGAGGTGGGAGACCCAGTACTTC
V: TRBV12-3/TRBV12-4
J: TRBJ2-5
D: NA
size: many

CDR3: CASSLVPPPGRGGYTF
DNA: TGTGCCAGCAGCCTAGTCCCCCCTCCAGGGCGAGGTGGCTACACCTTC
V: TRBV7-2
J: TRBJ1-2
D: NA
size: few

CDR3: CASSFWAGELFF
DNA: TGTGCCAGCAGCTTTTGGGCCGGGGAGCTGTTTTTT
V: TRBV7-6
J: TRBJ2-2
D: NA
size: many

CDR3: CSVEQGDEAFF
DNA: TGCAGCGTCGAACAGGGTGACGAAGCTTTCTTT
V: TRBV29-1
J: TRBJ1-1
D: NA
size: many

CDR3: CASSSEGLGEQYF
DNA: TGTGCCAGCAGTTCTGAGGGGCTGGGGGAGCAGTACTTC
V: TRBV28
J: TRBJ2-7
D: NA
size: many

CDR3: CSPRGEGDTRYF
DNA: TGCAGCCCACGCGGGGAGGGAGATACGCGGTATTTT
V: TRBV29-1
J: TRBJ2-3
D: TRBD2
size: NA

CDR3: CAWSVTGGGGELFF
DNA: TGTGCCTGGAGCGTTACAGGGGGCGGCGGGGAGCTGTTTTTT
V: TRBV30
J: TRBJ2-2
D: TRBD1
size: many

CDR3: CASSLVKGATLLAESYNEQFF
DNA: TGTGCCAGCAGCTTAGTTAAGGGGGCGACCTTACTAGCGGAGTCCTACAATGAGCAGTTCTTC
V: TRBV7-9
J: TRBJ2-1
D: NA
size: many

CDR3: CASSESFEQYF
DNA: TGTGCCAGCTCAGAATCATTCGAGCAGTACTTC
V: TRBV18
J: TRBJ2-7
D: NA
size: many

CDR3: CASSTTSGMGRGSSTDTQYF
DNA: TGTGCCAGCAGCACTACTAGCGGGATGGGCCGCGGCTCTAGCACAGATACGCAGTATTTT
V: TRBV5-5
J: TRBJ2-3
D: TRBD2
size: many

CDR3: CASSLSGQGYTGELFF
DNA: TGTGCCAGCAGTTTATCGGGACAGGGGTACACCGGGGAGCTGTTTTTT
V: TRBV27
J: TRBJ2-2
D: TRBD1
size: NA

CDR3: CASSSNERADTQYF
DNA: TGTGCCAGCAGCTCCAATGAAAGAGCCGATACGCAGTATTTT
V: TRBV7-3
J: TRBJ2-3
D: NA
size: NA

CDR3: CATSDPRGTQETQYF
DNA: TGTGCCACCAGTGACCCTCGGGGAACCCAAGAGACCCAGTACTTC
V: TRBV24-1
J: TRBJ2-5
D: NA
size: NA

CDR3: CASSRDENTQYF
DNA: TGTGCCAGCAGCCGGGACGAAAATACGCAGTATTTT
V: TRBV2
J: TRBJ2-3
D: NA
size: many

CDR3: CASSTPTQNLEQFF
DNA: TGCGCCAGCAGTACCCCGACCCAGAACCTTGAGCAGTTCTTC
V: TRBV10-2
J: TRBJ2-1
D: NA
size: NA

CDR3: CASSVQGWNMNTEAFF
DNA: TGTGCCAGCAGCGTACAGGGTTGGAACATGAACACTGAAGCTTTCTTT
V: TRBV7-9
J: TRBJ1-1
D: NA
size: few

CDR3: CASSPGTAMGNEKLFF
DNA: TGTGCCAGCAGCCCCGGGACAGCCATGGGTAATGAAAAACTGTTTTTT
V: TRBV5-6
J: TRBJ1-4
D: TRBD1
size: many

CDR3: CSARSSASWTGEQYF
DNA: TGCAGTGCTAGGAGTAGCGCTTCGTGGACGGGGGAGCAGTACTTC
V: TRBV20-1
J: TRBJ2-7
D: NA
size: many

CDR3: CASSLAPGQGDQPQHF
DNA: TGTGCCAGCAGCTTAGCCCCGGGACAGGGGGATCAGCCCCAGCATTTT
V: TRBV7-2
J: TRBJ1-5
D: TRBD1
size: few

CDR3: CASSLAGPGYGYTF
DNA: TGTGCCAGCAGTTTAGCAGGGCCGGGCTATGGCTACACCTTC
V: TRBV27
J: TRBJ1-2
D: NA
size: many

CDR3: CAINPTGSNTEAFF
DNA: TGTGCCATCAACCCGACAGGGTCGAACACTGAAGCTTTCTTT
V: TRBV10-3
J: TRBJ1-1
D: TRBD1
size: many

CDR3: CASRTGGGQPQHF
DNA: TGTGCCAGCAGGACAGGGGGCGGACAGCCCCAGCATTTT
V: TRBV2
J: TRBJ1-5
D: TRBD1
size: NA

CDR3: CSASRGPGNSPLHF
DNA: TGCAGTGCTAGTCGGGGGCCCGGTAATTCACCCCTCCACTTT
V: TRBV20-1
J: TRBJ1-6
D: NA
size: NA

CDR3: CASSTQRGSSYNEQFF
DNA: TGTGCCAGCAGCACCCAGCGGGGGAGCTCCTACAATGAGCAGTTCTTC
V: TRBV11-2
J: TRBJ2-1
D: TRBD2
size: many

CDR3: CASSFEGGPSGSEFF
DNA: TGTGCCAGCAGTTTTGAAGGGGGCCCATCGGGCTCCGAGTTCTTC
V: TRBV28
J: TRBJ2-1
D: TRBD1
size: NA

CDR3: CASSLGGGDEQFF
DNA: TGTGCCAGCAGCTTAGGGGGGGGGGATGAGCAGTTCTTC
V: TRBV27
J: TRBJ2-1
D: NA
size: many

CDR3: CASSARTDRSTEAFF
DNA: TGTGCCAGTAGTGCAAGGACAGACCGAAGCACTGAAGCTTTCTTT
V: TRBV19
J: TRBJ1-1
D: NA
size: NA

CDR3: CASSFPGPGRPQHF
DNA: TGTGCCAGCAGCTTCCCCGGACCGGGCCGGCCCCAGCATTTT
V: TRBV7-9
J: TRBJ1-5
D: NA
size: NA

CDR3: CSVETLTRNGYTF
DNA: TGCAGCGTCGAGACTCTTACGAGGAATGGCTACACCTTC
V: TRBV29-1
J: TRBJ1-2
D: NA
size: many

CDR3: CASRKKPGRGQDTQYF
DNA: TGTGCCAGTAGGAAGAAACCTGGGAGGGGGCAAGATACGCAGTATTTT
V: TRBV19
J: TRBJ2-3
D: NA
size: many

CDR3: CASSPPGLSSYEQYF
DNA: TGTGCCAGCAGTCCACCGGGACTGTCTTCCTACGAGCAGTACTTC
V: TRBV5-4
J: TRBJ2-7
D: NA
size: few

CDR3: CASSQGDRRIQYF
DNA: TGTGCCAGCAGCCAAGGTGATAGGCGAATTCAGTACTTC
V: TRBV3-1
J: TRBJ2-4
D: NA
size: many

CDR3: CASSLWGISRTYNEQFF
DNA: TGTGCCAGCAGTTTATGGGGGATTTCAAGGACCTACAATGAGCAGTTCTTC
V: TRBV28
J: TRBJ2-1
D: NA
size: many

CDR3: CASSQEGHRETQYF
DNA: TGTGCCAGCAGCCAAGAGGGGCATCGCGAGACCCAGTACTTC
V: TRBV3-1
J: TRBJ2-5
D: NA
size: many

CDR3: CASSQVGGQVDTQYF
DNA: TGCGCCAGCAGCCAAGTTGGGGGGCAGGTAGATACGCAGTATTTT
V: TRBV4-3
J: TRBJ2-3
D: NA
size: few

CDR3: CATSDRLAGGETQYF
DNA: TGTGCCACCAGTGACAGACTAGCGGGAGGGGAGACCCAGTACTTC
V: TRBV24-1
J: TRBJ2-5
D: TRBD2
size: few

CDR3: CASSSEGEAVTEAFF
DNA: TGTGCCAGCAGCTCCGAGGGGGAGGCAGTCACTGAAGCTTTCTTT
V: TRBV7-3
J: TRBJ1-1
D: NA
size: many

CDR3: CASSLDGKGSYEQYF
DNA: TGTGCCAGCAGCCTGGATGGGAAGGGCTCCTACGAGCAGTACTTC
V: TRBV12-3/TRBV12-4
J: TRBJ2-7
D: NA
size: many

CDR3: CASSINGLAGVNEQFF
DNA: TGTGCCAGTAGTATAAACGGATTAGCGGGAGTCAATGAGCAGTTCTTC
V: TRBV19
J: TRBJ2-1
D: TRBD2
size: few

CDR3: CASSRYPIEEDMYNEQFF
DNA: TGTGCCAGCAGCCGATACCCGATAGAGGAGGATATGTACAATGAGCAGTTCTTC
V: TRBV9
J: TRBJ2-1
D: NA
size: NA

CDR3: CATAGQGSSGNTIYF
DNA: TGTGCCACCGCTGGACAGGGGAGTTCGGGAAACACCATATATTTT
V: TRBV10-3
J: TRBJ1-3
D: TRBD1
size: few

CDR3: CASDPGQGRQETQYF
DNA: TGTGCTAGTGACCCGGGACAGGGGAGACAAGAGACCCAGTACTTC
V: TRBV12-5
J: TRBJ2-5
D: TRBD1
size: NA

CDR3: CASTPGLAPKEQFF
DNA: TGTGCCAGCACTCCGGGACTAGCGCCGAAAGAGCAGTTCTTC
V: TRBV28
J: TRBJ2-1
D: TRBD2
size: many

CDR3: CASSVQAGGLETQYF
DNA: TGTGCCAGCAGCGTACAAGCGGGAGGGTTAGAGACCCAGTACTTC
V: TRBV9
J: TRBJ2-5
D: TRBD2
size: few

CDR3: CASSSNLPGQGEETQYF
DNA: TGTGCCAGCAGCTCCAACCTCCCGGGACAGGGTGAAGAGACCCAGTACTTC
V: TRBV13
J: TRBJ2-5
D: TRBD1
size: NA

CDR3: CSARAPGGGETQYF
DNA: TGCAGTGCTAGAGCCCCGGGAGGAGGAGAGACCCAGTACTTC
V: TRBV20-1
J: TRBJ2-5
D: TRBD2
size: many

CDR3: CASSIDAAETQYF
DNA: TGTGCCAGTAGTATAGACGCAGCGGAGACCCAGTACTTC
V: TRBV19
J: TRBJ2-5
D: NA
size: many

CDR3: CASSQERAGAYEQYF
DNA: TGTGCCAGCAGCCAAGAAAGGGCGGGAGCCTACGAGCAGTACTTC
V: TRBV4-2
J: TRBJ2-7
D: TRBD2
size: NA

CDR3: CASSLAGPPGDTQYF
DNA: TGTGCCAGCAGCTTAGCGGGGCCCCCTGGGGATACGCAGTATTTT
V: TRBV7-2
J: TRBJ2-3
D: NA
size: many

CDR3: CTSSLAAREQYF
DNA: TGTACCAGCAGTTTAGCGGCCAGAGAGCAGTACTTC
V: TRBV12-3/TRBV12-4
J: TRBJ2-7
D: NA
size: NA